The 17 T cell receptor beta chains below were found in one sample sequenced in a study of identifying expanded T cells in peripheral blood (dated by TCRdb to 2018 to 2020). Libraries came from the immunoSEQ multiplex PCR assay. TCRdb's version of the immuneACCESS table is confined to in-frame rearrangements and falls short of the full clone set. An unresolved V gene accounts for under half of the shortfall where checked; the remainder is of unknown origin. Across this sample there are tens of thousands of clones, with over 80% seen only once. The ten largest clonotypes hold about 20% of the sample. Sequencing input: blood. These receptors came from a person between 18 and 70 years old in good health.

The chain combines TRBV4-1 with TRBJ2-1, with 9 bases identical to TRBD1. CDR1 MGHRA and CDR2 YSYEKL come from the germline V gene. V lost 4 bases to trimming and J lost 7 bases; unmatched junction nucleotides: 2. CDR3 length: 13 residues. The CDR3 region is CASSPTGGNEQFF. DNA of the CDR3: TGCGCCAGCAGCCCGACAGGGGGAAATGAGCAGTTCTTC.

The chain carries TRBV5-1 and TRBJ2-7; TRBD2 is a possible D gene (6 bases). V lost 7 bases and J 2 bases, leaving 16 bases between the germline ends. There are 14 residues in the CDR3. Germline V gene sequence: CDR1 SGHRS, CDR2 YFSETQ. The CDR3 region is CASWAGQAAYEQYF. CDR3 nucleotides: TGCGCCAGCTGGGCGGGGCAGGCCGCCTACGAGCAGTACTTC. The variable domain in full, completed from reference TRBV5-1 and TRBJ2-7, reads KAGVTQTPRYLIKTRGQQVTLSCSPISGHRSVSWYQQTPGQGLQFLFEYFSETQRNKGNFPGRFSGRQFSNSRSEMNVSTLELGDSALYLCASWAGQAAYEQYFGPGTRLTVT.

The chain couples TRBV28 to TRBJ1-3; D uncertain. V was pared by 2 bases and J by 2 bases, with 4 bases between. The germline V gene encodes CDR1 MDHEN and CDR2 SYDVKM. The CDR3 is 13 residues long. CDR3 loop: CASSLIAGNTIYF. In DNA form, the CDR3 reads TGTGCCAGCAGTTTAATCGCTGGAAACACCATATATTTT.

This clone is a singleton in its sample. The chain couples TRBV28 to TRBJ2-2; 7 bases are shared with TRBD1. Germline V gene sequence: CDR1 MDHEN, CDR2 SYDVKM. The CDR3 extends over 19 amino acids. The J segment lost 7 bases and the V segment lost 6 bases, leaving 23 bases of the junction unmatched. CDR3 in DNA: TGTGCCAGCAGCGACAGGGACCCTGAGGCCCCTTTAGTTTACGGGGAGCTGTTTTTT. Amino acids: CASSDRDPEAPLVYGELFF.

The chain uses TRBV7-2 and TRBJ1-3; possibly TRBD1 for D (5 bases). The CDR3 totals 19 residues. Trimming left V 1 base short and J 4 bases short, with 23 bases between. Germline loops: CDR1 SGHTA, CDR2 FQGNSA. The CDR3 sequence: CASSLGTPVGGAPGNTIYF. In DNA, the CDR3 is TGTGCCAGCAGCTTAGGGACACCCGTTGGGGGTGCTCCCGGAAACACCATATATTTT.

The rearrangement uses TRBV6-6 and TRBJ2-7, with TRBD1 identical over 7 bases. The V gene end was trimmed by 10 bases and the J gene end by 4 bases; junction bases not matched to a gene: 4. CDR1 and CDR2 from the germline V gene are MNHNY and SVGAGI (reference sequence). The CDR3 contains 11 residues. The CDR3 region has the DNA TGTGCCATCGGGACAGAGTACGAGCAGTACTTC. This gives the protein CAIGTEYEQYF.

In regard to this clone: At one of its ends the junction is not consistent with the germline gene, which may arise from a read error. This chain uses TRBV7-7 with TRBJ2-7; the D gene is possibly TRBD1 (6 bases). Germline CDR1 SSHAT, CDR2 FNYEAQ (reference sequence). This CDR3 is 14 amino acids long. Here the CDR3 reads CASSLDRNGGEQYF. The DNA for the CDR3 is TGTGCTAGCAGCTTAGACAGGAACGGAGGCGAGCAGTACTTC.

This clone showed up just a few times. This chain connects TRBV7-3 to TRBJ2-7; D might be TRBD1 or TRBD2, each matching 7 bases. CDR1 and CDR2 (germline): SGHTA, FQGTGA. V lost 5 bases to trimming and J lost 7 bases, with 15 bases between them. The CDR3 runs 13 residues. The DNA of the CDR3 is TGTGCCAGCAGCCCCAGGGGGGGAGGTGAGCAGTACTTC. Translation: CASSPRGGGEQYF.

J is TRBJ1-5 and V is TRBV5-5, with unresolved D. The V gene's germline CDR1 is SGHKS and CDR2 YYEKEE (reference sequence). The CDR3 sequence is 15 residues long. The V end was cut by 4 bases, the J end by 2 bases, with 13 bases between. The CDR3 here is CASSPTGSGNQPQHF. For the CDR3, the DNA is TGTGCCAGCAGCCCGACGGGATCGGGCAATCAGCCCCAGCATTTT.

This chain links TRBV29-1 with TRBJ2-3; TRBD1 matches at 10 bases. The germline CDR1 and CDR2 sequences are SQVTM and ANQGSEA. V shed 0 bases and J 3 bases; nucleotides not matched to a gene: 6. CDR3 length equals 16 residues. DNA of the CDR3: TGCAGCGTTGAAGAACGACGGGACAGGGGTACAGATACGCAGTATTTT. Protein product: CSVEERRDRGTDTQYF.

The table lists this clone with a few counts. The chain carries TRBV25-1 and TRBJ1-4; no clear D. Trimming removed 3 bases from V and 7 bases from J, with 12 bases in between. CDR3 length: 14 amino acids. Germline CDR1 and CDR2: MGHDK and SYGVNS. The CDR3, as DNA: TGTGCCAGCAGTGACTGGTCGGAAGGTGAAAAACTGTTTTTT. Its translation: CASSDWSEGEKLFF.

The chain recombines TRBV27 with TRBJ2-5; D uncertain. The V end lost 5 bases, the J end lost 5 bases, and 18 bases lay between the germline ends. There are 15 residues in the CDR3. The germline CDR1 and CDR2 sequences are MNHEY and SMNVEV (reference sequence). The CDR3 DNA reads as TGTGCCAGCAGTCCTACTAAGAGGAATCCGGAGACCCAGTACTTC. Protein: CASSPTKRNPETQYF.

The rearrangement uses TRBV9 and TRBJ2-1, with 10 bases identical to TRBD1. The J segment lost 9 bases and the V segment lost 2 bases, leaving 8 bases of the junction unmatched. The V gene's germline CDR1 is SGDLS and CDR2 YYNGEE. CDR3 length: 15 amino acids. CDR3 residues: CASSVSGTGVGEQFF. The DNA for the CDR3 is TGTGCCAGCAGCGTTTCTGGGACAGGGGTGGGTGAGCAGTTCTTC.

This sequence joins TRBV27 and TRBJ1-5; D is unresolved. CDR3 length: 14 amino acids. With 0 bases removed from V and 9 bases from J, the gap between germline ends came to 12 bases. Germline values: CDR1 MNHEY, CDR2 SMNVEV (reference sequence). CDR3 coding DNA: TGTGCCAGCAGTTTATCGTCCGGTTCTCGGCCCCAGCATTTT. Translating gives CASSLSSGSRPQHF.

This clone was observed a few times. This chain uses TRBV19 with TRBJ2-2, with 10 bases that match TRBD1. V was pared by 3 bases and J by 3 bases, with 4 bases of the junction left unmatched. The germline gives CDR1 LNHDA, CDR2 SQIVND (reference sequence). CDR3 length: 16 residues. The CDR3 nucleotides read TGTGCCAGTAGTATTAGGGACAGGGGTGACACCGGGGAGCTGTTTTTT. It translates to CASSIRDRGDTGELFF. Full variable domain (rest looked up from reference TRBV19 and TRBJ2-2): DGGITQSPKYLFRKEGQNVTLSCEQNLNHDAMYWYRQDPGQGLRLIYYSQIVNDFQKGDIAEGYSVSREKKESFPLTVTSAQKNPTAFYLCASSIRDRGDTGELFFGEGSRLTVL.

This clone was counted a single time. The J gene is TRBJ1-1, the V gene TRBV28; TRBD1 matches at 9 bases. The CDR3 contains 15 residues. The V gene end was trimmed by 6 bases and the J gene end by 2 bases; junction bases not matched to a gene: 7. Germline V gives CDR1 MDHEN, CDR2 SYDVKM. CDR3 in amino acids: CASRGTGSLNTEAFF. DNA of the CDR3: TGTGCCAGCAGGGGGACAGGGAGCCTTAACACTGAAGCTTTCTTT.

This clone appeared a single time. The V and J genes are TRBV28 and TRBJ2-3, with a weak D call TRBD2 (5 bases). The CDR3 is 12 amino acids. Germline V gives CDR1 MDHEN, CDR2 SYDVKM. V lost 3 bases, J lost 6 bases, and 7 bases lay in between. The CDR3 protein is CASSLVADTQYF. The CDR3 DNA sequence: TGTGCCAGCAGTTTGGTAGCGGATACGCAGTATTTT.